Given below is one TCR beta chain in context. The antigen is not known. The PCR made use of 60 Vbeta and 13 Jbeta primers. Profiled with immunoSEQ multiplex PCR; TCRdb holds only in-frame clones, not every one. The sample lists about 130,000 clones, over 75% occurring once. Between the trimmed V and J ends, which lost 10 bases and 3 bases, there was a span of 16 bases. Germline CDR1 and CDR2: MNHNS and SASEGT. The CDR3 totals 13 residues. The entry originates in a study of cytomegalovirus exposure and HLA in healthy donors. Study-wide background: HLA-typed donors were the source of about 85 million unique TCRs, which an early data release held. Study-wide results and limits: In vitro experiments confirmed that a few CMV-associated chains were specific for CMV antigens.

The sequencing input was PBMCs. The receptor's source is a boy aged 5 to 17 in good health and CMV-seronegative. The V and J genes are TRBV6-1 and TRBJ2-7; TRBD2 might be the D (6 bases). CDR3 in DNA: TGTGCCAAGTACCGGGACTGCATCTACGAGCAGTACTTC. Translated: CAKYRDCIYEQYF.